The rows below give T cell receptor beta chains drawn from one sample of a study of shared clonotypes between healthy human individuals. Measured with immunoSEQ multiplex PCR; TCRdb has only the in-frame clones, and not every one. The sample lists about 1 million clones; more than 65% were seen once. Sequences were obtained from memory CD4+ T cells sorted from blood. These receptors came from a young man in good health. CDR3s include the opening cysteine and the closing phenylalanine or tryptophan. A D gene is named only where the DNA matches it firmly. Clone size is given for some rows only: seen once, a few or many times, or a class if the clone is expanded.

cdr3_nt cdr3_aa v_call d_call j_call clone_size
TGTGCCAGCAGTGAAGCTCAGCGGTCCTACAATGAGCAGTTCTTC CASSEAQRSYNEQFF TRBV6-1 . TRBJ2-1 .
TGTGCCAGCAGTCCGTGGGGGATGGGAGAGACCCAGTACTTC CASSPWGMGETQYF TRBV6-5 . TRBJ2-5 .
TGTGCCTGGAGTGTATCGAATGACGAGCAGTACTTC CAWSVSNDEQYF TRBV30 . TRBJ2-7 once
TGTGCCAGCAGTGTAGGGACAGTCTCCTACGAGCAGTACTTC CASSVGTVSYEQYF TRBV6-1 TRBD1 TRBJ2-7 once
TGTGCCAGCAGGACGGGGACTAGCTCCTACAATGAGCAGTTCTTC CASRTGTSSYNEQFF TRBV6-6 TRBD2 TRBJ2-1 .
TGTGCCAGCTCACGACTCCGGGACAGCGGGACGTCGGGCACTGAAGCTTTCTTT CASSRLRDSGTSGTEAFF TRBV18 TRBD1 TRBJ1-1 .
TGTGCCAGCAGCTCAGGGACGGTAATCGAGCCCCAGCATTTT CASSSGTVIEPQHF TRBV7-8 . TRBJ1-5 many
TGTGCCAGCAGCTTAGATCTTGGATACGAGCAGTACTTC CASSLDLGYEQYF TRBV11-2 . TRBJ2-7 few
TGTGCCAGCTCACCTTCAACTGGTTGGGGGAAAGATACGCAGTATTTT CASSPSTGWGKDTQYF TRBV18 . TRBJ2-3 .
TGTGCCAGCAGCGTAGACCGACTCTTTGGTGAAAAACTGTTTTTT CASSVDRLFGEKLFF TRBV6-1 . TRBJ1-4 .
TGTGCCTGGAGTGGACAGGGAAGTCAGCCCCAGCATTTT CAWSGQGSQPQHF TRBV30 TRBD1 TRBJ1-5 .
TGTGCCAGCAGCTTAACTAGCGGGGGGATATACGAGCAGTACTTC CASSLTSGGIYEQYF TRBV5-4 TRBD2 TRBJ2-7 .
TGTGCCAGCAGTGAACGATCGAGCTCTGGAAACACCATATATTTT CASSERSSSGNTIYF TRBV6-1 . TRBJ1-3 few
TGTGCCAGCAGTTACTCGTATGGCTCCTACGAGCAGTACTTC CASSYSYGSYEQYF TRBV6-6 . TRBJ2-7 .
TGTGCCTGGAGTGTGGAGAGGGGTAATAGGGGGAAACTGTTTTTT CAWSVERGNRGKLFF TRBV30 . TRBJ1-4 .
TGCGCCAGCGGTCAGCAGGGCACTGAAGCTTTCTTT CASGQQGTEAFF TRBV5-1 . TRBJ1-1 .
TGTGCCAGCAGCACATCCAGGACAGGGGGAGATGGCTACACCTTC CASSTSRTGGDGYTF TRBV21-1 . TRBJ1-2 few
TGTGCCAGCAGCCCCGGGACAGGGTTTAATTCACCCCTCCACTTT CASSPGTGFNSPLHF TRBV5-6 TRBD1 TRBJ1-6 .
TGCGCCAGCAGCTTTACGGAGAACTACGAGCAGTACTTC CASSFTENYEQYF TRBV5-1 . TRBJ2-7 .
TGTGCCACCCAGCCGGGGCGCGGCGGTTACGAGCAGTACTTC CATQPGRGGYEQYF TRBV6-1 . TRBJ2-7 .
TGTGCCAGCTCATTTGGACAGGGCAACTACAATGAGCAGTTCTTC CASSFGQGNYNEQFF TRBV18 TRBD1 TRBJ2-1 .
TGTGCCAGCACAAGCAGCCTTTTAGCCAAAAACATTCAGTACTTC CASTSSLLAKNIQYF TRBV28 . TRBJ2-4 .
TGTGCCAGCAGTGAAGGGGACACGAAAAATCAGCCCCAGCATTTT CASSEGDTKNQPQHF TRBV6-1 . TRBJ1-5 .
TGTGCCAGCAAGCGACAGGGGGGGACCTACGAGCAGTACTTC CASKRQGGTYEQYF TRBV7-2 TRBD1 TRBJ2-7 few
TGTGCCAGCGAGCGGGGTAGGGAGACCCAGTACTTC CASERGRETQYF TRBV2 TRBD2 TRBJ2-5 .
TGTGCCAGCTCACCACCTCACAGGGTGCGAACCCAGTACTTC CASSPPHRVRTQYF TRBV18 . TRBJ2-5 .
TGTGCCAGCAGCTTGTCAGCCCCCGGGGGCTATGGCTACACCTTC CASSLSAPGGYGYTF TRBV5-6 . TRBJ1-2 .
TGTGCCTGGAGCTCCGGGACTAGCGGAAACACAGATACGCAGTATTTT CAWSSGTSGNTDTQYF TRBV30 TRBD2 TRBJ2-3 .
TGTGCCAGCAGTGAAGCCCTAACAGCGACCTATGGCTACACCTTC CASSEALTATYGYTF TRBV2 . TRBJ1-2 many
TGTGCCAGCAGCCCAGGGATAGGCTACACCTTC CASSPGIGYTF TRBV11-2 . TRBJ1-2 .
TGTGCCAGCAGCCGAGACTCCCCATCTGCCCAGTACTTC CASSRDSPSAQYF TRBV6-6 . TRBJ2-5 .
TGTGCCAGCAGTGAAGGCCACTCTGGAAACACCATATATTTT CASSEGHSGNTIYF TRBV6-1 . TRBJ1-3 .
TGCGCCAGCAGTGAAGCGGCAGGGGGGCTAGCGGGGCCCAACACAGATACGCAGTATTTT CASSEAAGGLAGPNTDTQYF TRBV10-1 TRBD2 TRBJ2-3 .
TGTGCCAGCAGCGTACCAGGGCAACGGGAGACCCAGTACTTC CASSVPGQRETQYF TRBV5-5 . TRBJ2-5 .
TGTGCCAGCAGCTTCGGGACAGGGGGCGAGCAGTACTTC CASSFGTGGEQYF TRBV7-9 TRBD1 TRBJ2-7 .
TGTGCCAGCAGCGCCGGGGACAGTCACACTGAAGCTTTCTTT CASSAGDSHTEAFF TRBV7-6 TRBD1 TRBJ1-1 .
TGTGCCAGCACCCCGACAGGGAACTATGGCTACACCTTC CASTPTGNYGYTF TRBV6-6 TRBD1 TRBJ1-2 many
TGTGCCAGCAGCGTCCGGGCTAGCACAGATACGCAGTATTTT CASSVRASTDTQYF TRBV9 . TRBJ2-3 .
TGCGCCAGCAGCTTGGTAGCGGCCAACTACAATGAGCAGTTCTTC CASSLVAANYNEQFF TRBV5-1 . TRBJ2-1 many
TGTGCCAGCAGCCCGAGCTCAGGGGCAGGGGAGACCCAGTACTTC CASSPSSGAGETQYF TRBV4-2 . TRBJ2-5 .
TGTGCCATCAGTGTATCTAGCGGGGGGCATTACGAGCAGTACTTC CAISVSSGGHYEQYF TRBV10-3 TRBD2 TRBJ2-7 .
TGTGCCAGCAGTGCCCTGGGGGGGAACACCGGGGAGCTGTTTTTT CASSALGGNTGELFF TRBV25-1 . TRBJ2-2 .
TGTGCCAGCAGCTTGGATCCGGGATCGAGCGGGCAGCCCCAGCATTTT CASSLDPGSSGQPQHF TRBV5-5 . TRBJ1-5 few
TGCAGTGCCTCGGACCCCCCGCGGCTGTTTTTT CSASDPPRLFF TRBV20-1 . TRBJ1-4 once
TGTGCCAGCAGCACAACGAGCTCCTACAATGAGCAGTTCTTC CASSTTSSYNEQFF TRBV9 . TRBJ2-1 few
TGCGCCAGCAGCCATCCCCTCCGTGGGAGCTCCTACAATGAGCAGTTCTTC CASSHPLRGSSYNEQFF TRBV4-1 . TRBJ2-1 .
TGTGCCATCAGTGAACTAGCGTGGGGGAGCACAGATACGCAGTATTTT CAISELAWGSTDTQYF TRBV10-3 TRBD2 TRBJ2-3 once
TGCGCCAGCAGCTCGACAGGGAGTGGAGAGACCCAGTACTTC CASSSTGSGETQYF TRBV5-1 TRBD1 TRBJ2-5 .
TGTGCCAGTAGTATAGGGGGGGCGGTGACAGCAACTAATGAAAAACTGTTTTTT CASSIGGAVTATNEKLFF TRBV19 . TRBJ1-4 .
TGTGCCAGCAGCTTTCCTACGGGCATTCAGTACTTC CASSFPTGIQYF TRBV7-2 . TRBJ2-4 few
TGTGCCAGCAGTGGGCAATGGGACAGGGCGAACACCGGGGAGCTGTTTTTT CASSGQWDRANTGELFF TRBV2 TRBD1 TRBJ2-2 .
TGTGCCAGCAGTGGGGGGACAGGGGGTAAAAGTTCACCCCTCCACTTT CASSGGTGGKSSPLHF TRBV6-1 TRBD1 TRBJ1-6 .
TGTGCCAGCAGCTTAGCGGCAGCCGTCTATGGCTACACCTTC CASSLAAAVYGYTF TRBV11-2 . TRBJ1-2 .
TGTGCCACCAGCAGAGATCGGACGATCACCGGGGAGCTGTTTTTT CATSRDRTITGELFF TRBV15 . TRBJ2-2 .